The present entry profiles one TCR beta chain with its context. The target antigen is unknown. The record originates from a study of vaccination and CD4 T cells after COVID-19. Study-wide background: The cells in question were stimulated using overlapping spike peptides derived from SARS-CoV-2, HCoV-NL63, HCoV-OC43 and HCoV-229E. As a positive control, some control cultures were given a CEFX pool, while others were given an HIV-1 Nef pool or no peptide. Points from the study as a whole: A relatively small number of convalescent patients were studied, and no early post-infection timepoints were included.

Germline V gene lookup returns CDR1 SGHAT and CDR2 FQNNGV. The CDR3 has 14 residues. Trimming took off 2 bases at V and 2 bases at J, with 6 bases between the two ends. Treatment reported: roughly 10-day PBMC culture with coronavirus spike peptide pools or control peptides (ViraFEST assay). Investigators isolated CD4+ T cells by negative selection after approximately 11 days of culture. Cultured CD4+ T cell DNA was sequenced using the Oncomine TCR Beta short-read assay. From the PCR reads, TCRdb called clonotypes with MiXCR, one entry per CDR3 protein. The table records approximately 11,000 distinct CDR3 sequences, roughly 33% of them present only once.

Input material: cultured CD4+ T cells from blood. The genes are TRBV11-2 and TRBJ2-2; D uncertain. The clonotype originates from a human donor with COVID-19. The CDR3 region has the DNA TGTGCCAGCAGCTTATGGCAAAACACCGGGGAGCTGTTTTTT. Its translation: CASSLWQNTGELFF.